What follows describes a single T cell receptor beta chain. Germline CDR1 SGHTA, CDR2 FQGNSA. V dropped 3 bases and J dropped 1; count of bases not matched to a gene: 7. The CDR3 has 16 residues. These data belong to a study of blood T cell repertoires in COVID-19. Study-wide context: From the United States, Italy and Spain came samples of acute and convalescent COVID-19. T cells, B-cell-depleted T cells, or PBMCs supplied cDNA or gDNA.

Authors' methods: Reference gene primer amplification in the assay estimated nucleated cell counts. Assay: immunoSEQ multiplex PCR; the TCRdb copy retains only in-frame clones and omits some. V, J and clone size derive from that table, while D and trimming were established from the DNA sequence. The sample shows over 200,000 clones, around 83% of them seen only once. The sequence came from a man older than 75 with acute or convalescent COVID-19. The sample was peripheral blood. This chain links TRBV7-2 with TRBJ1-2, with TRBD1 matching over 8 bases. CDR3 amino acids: CASSLYGGQDNYGYTF. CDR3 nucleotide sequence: TGTGCCAGCAGCTTGTACGGGGGACAGGATAACTATGGCTACACCTTC.